This T cell receptor (beta chain) was observed in a study of Ad26.COV2.S vaccination and SARS-CoV-2 variants. As concerns this clone: What it recognizes is unknown.

Assay used: immunoSEQ multiplex PCR; TCRdb lists only in-frame clones, some missing. The top ten hold around 3% of the sample, which has around 350,000 clones, about 85% seen once. Findings of the study overall: Vaccine recipients surpassed placebo recipients in spike-specific TCR breadth. Substantial breadth was reportedly displayed by spike-specific CD8+ and CD4+ T cell responses after vaccination.

Described treatment: 15 to 20 received Ad26.COV2.S at low or high dose, single or two shots; a few received placebo; per-sample allocation not given. Specimen acquisition occurred on day 63 following the initial vaccine or placebo injection. In Boston, an adult donor aged 18-55 years took part. This receptor was identified in a person between 18 and 59 years old who received the Ad26.COV2.S COVID-19 vaccine or a placebo. The source material was peripheral blood, sampled in a trial of Ad26.COV2.S vaccine versus placebo.

The CDR3 coding sequence is TGCGCCAGCAGGATTACAGGGGTTCCTGGAGAGCAGTACTTC. Translation gives CASRITGVPGEQYF. The V gene is TRBV5-1, the J gene TRBJ2-7; 7 positions agree with TRBD1. Trimming at V came to 5 bases and at J to 7 bases, leaving 12 bases not matched to a gene. CDR1 and CDR2 from the germline V gene are SGHRS and YFSETQ. The CDR3 has 14 amino acids.